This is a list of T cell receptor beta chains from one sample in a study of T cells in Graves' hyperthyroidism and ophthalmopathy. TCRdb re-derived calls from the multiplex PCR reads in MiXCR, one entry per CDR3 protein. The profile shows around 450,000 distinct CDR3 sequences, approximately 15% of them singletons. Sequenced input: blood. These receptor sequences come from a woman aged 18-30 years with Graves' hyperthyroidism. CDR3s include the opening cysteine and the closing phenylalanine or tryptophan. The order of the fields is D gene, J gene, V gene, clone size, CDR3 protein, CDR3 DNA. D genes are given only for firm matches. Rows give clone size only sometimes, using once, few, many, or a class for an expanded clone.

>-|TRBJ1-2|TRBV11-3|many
CASSFRQDRVNYGYTF
TGTGCCAGCAGCTTCCGACAGGACCGGGTTAACTATGGCTACACCTTC
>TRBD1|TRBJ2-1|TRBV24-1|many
CATSDPGQGANNEQFF
TGTGCCACCAGTGACCCGGGACAGGGGGCGAACAATGAGCAGTTCTTC
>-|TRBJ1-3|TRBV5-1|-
CASSLELSGSGNTIYF
TGCGCCAGCAGCTTGGAATTGTCAGGCTCTGGAAACACCATATATTTT
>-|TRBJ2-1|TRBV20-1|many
CSATEAYNEQFF
TGCAGTGCTACAGAGGCCTACAATGAGCAGTTCTTC
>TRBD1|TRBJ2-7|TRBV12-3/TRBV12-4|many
CASSGQGARYEQYF
TGTGCCAGCAGCGGACAGGGGGCTAGATACGAGCAGTACTTC
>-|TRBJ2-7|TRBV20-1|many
CSARVGRSYEQYF
TGCAGTGCTAGAGTGGGGCGTAGCTACGAGCAGTACTTC
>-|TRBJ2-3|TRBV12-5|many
CASGFSMGSASTDTQYF
TGTGCTAGTGGTTTTTCTATGGGGAGCGCGAGCACAGATACGCAGTATTTT
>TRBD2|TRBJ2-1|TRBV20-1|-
CSARDPSGRAYNEQFF
TGCAGTGCTAGAGACCCTAGCGGGAGGGCTTACAATGAGCAGTTCTTC
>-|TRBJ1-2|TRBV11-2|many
CASSPVQGRKLWGYTF
TGTGCCAGCAGTCCAGTCCAGGGTCGGAAGTTGTGGGGCTACACCTTC
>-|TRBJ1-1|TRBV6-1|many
CASSYGVGARTEAFF
TGTGCCAGCAGTTATGGTGTAGGGGCACGGACTGAAGCTTTCTTT
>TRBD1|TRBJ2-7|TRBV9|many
CASSVGTGEYVSYEQYF
TGTGCCAGCAGCGTAGGGACAGGAGAATACGTCTCCTACGAGCAGTACTTC
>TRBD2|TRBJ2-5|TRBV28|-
CASRLGLAGGETQYF
TGTGCCAGCAGGCTGGGACTAGCGGGAGGAGAGACCCAGTACTTC
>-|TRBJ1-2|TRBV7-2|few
CASSLGPSAYGYTF
TGTGCCAGCAGCTTAGGCCCATCCGCCTATGGCTACACCTTC
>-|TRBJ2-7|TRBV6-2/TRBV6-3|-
CASSYDPDFLLPYEQYF
TGTGCCAGCAGTTACGATCCGGACTTCCTACTCCCCTACGAGCAGTACTTC
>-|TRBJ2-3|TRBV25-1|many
CASREGGADTQYF
TGTGCCAGCAGGGAAGGAGGGGCAGATACGCAGTATTTT
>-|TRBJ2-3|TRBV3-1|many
CASSQDWGASRGSPTQYF
TGTGCCAGCAGCCAAGATTGGGGGGCGAGTAGGGGTTCACCTACGCAGTATTTT
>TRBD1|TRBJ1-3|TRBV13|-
CASSPGQGYSSGNTIYF
TGTGCCAGCAGCCCGGGACAGGGCTACTCATCTGGAAACACCATATATTTT
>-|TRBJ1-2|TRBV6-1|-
CASRGRQTNYGYTF
TGTGCCAGCAGGGGTAGACAGACTAACTATGGCTACACCTTC
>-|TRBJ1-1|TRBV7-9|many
CASSKLTDANTEAFF
TGTGCCAGCAGCAAACTGACAGACGCAAACACTGAAGCTTTCTTT
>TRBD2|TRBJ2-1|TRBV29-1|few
CSVEGLAGTNNEQFF
TGCAGCGTTGAAGGGCTAGCGGGAACGAACAATGAGCAGTTCTTC
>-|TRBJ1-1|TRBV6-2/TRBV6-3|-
CASATVVNTEAFF
TGTGCCAGCGCCACGGTGGTGAACACTGAAGCTTTCTTT
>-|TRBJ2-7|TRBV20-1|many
CSARDLGRSSYEQYF
TGCAGTGCTAGAGATTTGGGCAGGTCCTCCTACGAGCAGTACTTC
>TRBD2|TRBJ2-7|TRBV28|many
CASSLVGTSGTHEQYF
TGTGCCAGCAGTTTAGTCGGGACTAGCGGGACACACGAGCAGTACTTC
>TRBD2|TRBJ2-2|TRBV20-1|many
CSARKLAGGTGELFF
TGCAGTGCTAGAAAACTAGCGGGAGGTACCGGGGAGCTGTTTTTT
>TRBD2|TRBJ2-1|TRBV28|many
CASSTLAGGNNEQFF
TGTGCCAGCAGCACCCTAGCGGGAGGCAACAATGAGCAGTTCTTC
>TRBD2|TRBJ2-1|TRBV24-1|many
CATSDLRLAGGPLYNEQFF
TGTGCCACCAGTGACCTAAGACTAGCGGGAGGGCCTCTGTACAATGAGCAGTTCTTC
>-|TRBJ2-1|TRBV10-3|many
CAISGGLVISSGEQFF
TGTGCCATCAGTGGAGGTCTGGTAATATCGAGTGGTGAGCAGTTCTTC
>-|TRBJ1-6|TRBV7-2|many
CASSLLGDRNSPLHF
TGTGCCAGCAGCTTACTGGGGGATAGGAATTCACCCCTCCACTTT
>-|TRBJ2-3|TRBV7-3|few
CASSPPGGGDTQYF
TGTGCCAGCAGCCCGCCAGGGGGAGGGGATACGCAGTATTTT
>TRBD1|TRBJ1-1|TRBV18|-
CASSPGQVAPNTEAFF
TGTGCCAGCTCACCCGGACAGGTGGCACCGAACACTGAAGCTTTCTTT
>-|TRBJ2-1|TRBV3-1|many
CASSQIPYSYNEQFF
TGTGCCAGCAGCCAGATCCCCTACTCCTACAATGAGCAGTTCTTC
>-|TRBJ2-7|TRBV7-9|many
CASSLGSFSYEQYF
TGTGCCAGCAGCTTAGGCAGTTTCTCCTACGAGCAGTACTTC
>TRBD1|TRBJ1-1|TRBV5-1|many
CASSESGGGNTEAFF
TGCGCCAGCAGTGAATCAGGGGGGGGCAACACTGAAGCTTTCTTT
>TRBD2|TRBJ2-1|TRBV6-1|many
CASNGGSGSYNEQFF
TGTGCCAGCAACGGCGGGAGTGGGTCCTACAATGAGCAGTTCTTC
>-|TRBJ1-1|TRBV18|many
CASSPSLTNTEAFF
TGTGCCAGCTCACCTAGTCTCACGAACACTGAAGCTTTCTTT
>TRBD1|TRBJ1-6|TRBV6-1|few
CASSTLPDREGSPLHF
TGTGCCAGCAGTACCCTCCCGGACAGGGAGGGCTCACCCCTCCACTTT
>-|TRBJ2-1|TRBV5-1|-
CASSLAPTARSYDEQFF
TGCGCCAGCAGCTTGGCCCCGACTGCCCGCTCCTACGATGAGCAGTTCTTC
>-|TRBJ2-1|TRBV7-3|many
CASSLSRGLDNEQFF
TGTGCCAGCAGCTTAAGTCGTGGGTTGGACAATGAGCAGTTCTTC
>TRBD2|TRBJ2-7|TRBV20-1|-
CSASPLAESYEQYF
TGCAGTGCTAGCCCTCTAGCGGAGTCCTACGAGCAGTACTTC
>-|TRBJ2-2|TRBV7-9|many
CASSLAASWNTGELFF
TGTGCCAGCAGCTTAGCGGCTAGCTGGAACACCGGGGAGCTGTTTTTT
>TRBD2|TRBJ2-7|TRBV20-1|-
CSAPAETSRYEQYF
TGCAGTGCCCCCGCTGAGACTAGCAGATACGAGCAGTACTTC
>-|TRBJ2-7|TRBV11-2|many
CASSLEAESSYEQYF
TGTGCCAGCAGCTTAGAGGCAGAGAGCTCCTACGAGCAGTACTTC
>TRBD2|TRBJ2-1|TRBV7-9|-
CASSPTPSSGRYYNEQFF
TGTGCCAGCAGCCCTACCCCATCTAGCGGGAGATATTACAATGAGCAGTTCTTC
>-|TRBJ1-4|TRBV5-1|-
CASTTEGPSTNEKLFF
TGCGCCAGCACCACCGAGGGACCCTCAACTAATGAAAAACTGTTTTTT
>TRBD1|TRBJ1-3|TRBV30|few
CAGGTGGGNTIYF
TGTGCCGGAGGGACAGGGGGAGGAAACACCATATATTTT
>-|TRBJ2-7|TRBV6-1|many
CASSEATGATYEQYF
TGTGCCAGCAGTGAAGCAACGGGAGCTACCTACGAGCAGTACTTC
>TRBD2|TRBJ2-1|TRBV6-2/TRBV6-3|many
CASSYSIPLAGGPYEQFF
TGTGCCAGCAGTTACTCGATCCCTCTAGCGGGAGGGCCCTATGAGCAGTTCTTC
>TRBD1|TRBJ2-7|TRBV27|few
CASSLPSVLLTGEAEQYF
TGTGCCAGCAGTTTACCCTCGGTGCTTTTGACAGGGGAGGCCGAGCAGTACTTC
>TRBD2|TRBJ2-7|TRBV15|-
CATSPETAGGPSYEQYF
TGTGCCACCAGCCCAGAGACGGCGGGAGGGCCCTCCTACGAGCAGTACTTC
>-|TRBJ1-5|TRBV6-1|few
CASNPSTGRDQPQHF
TGTGCCAGCAACCCCTCGACGGGGAGAGATCAGCCCCAGCATTTT
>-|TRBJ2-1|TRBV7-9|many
CASPTRDGSSYNEQFF
TGTGCCAGCCCGACCAGAGACGGGAGCTCCTACAATGAGCAGTTCTTC
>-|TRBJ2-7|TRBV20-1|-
CSVLPGKYEQYF
TGCAGTGTGCTACCCGGGAAGTACGAGCAGTACTTC
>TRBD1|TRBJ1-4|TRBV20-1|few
CSARRQGADEKLFF
TGCAGTGCTAGGAGACAGGGGGCGGATGAAAAACTGTTTTTT
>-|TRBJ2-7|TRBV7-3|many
CASSLFTWTEQYF
TGTGCCAGCAGCTTATTTACCTGGACGGAGCAGTACTTC